This is a list of T cell receptor beta chains from one sample in a study of blood T cells in healthy people across ages. From the 5' RACE reads, TCRdb called clonotypes with MiXCR, one entry per CDR3 protein. The sample includes roughly 550,000 distinct CDR3 sequences, 24% of them seen just once. The data were also submitted as part of a second study, on T cells of mothers and their children.

Source material: blood. The receptors derive from a boy younger than 18 in good health. Each CDR3 is given with its conserved first and last residue. D genes are given only for firm matches. Not every row has a clone size; where given, it reads once, few, many or a size class.

j_call clone_size d_call v_call cdr3_aa cdr3_nt
TRBJ2-1 few - TRBV7-9 CASGLKGYYNEQFF TGTGCCAGCGGTCTAAAAGGCTACTATAATGAGCAGTTCTTC
TRBJ2-7 few - TRBV9 CASSVEGARGSYEQYF TGTGCCAGCAGCGTAGAGGGCGCCAGGGGCTCCTACGAGCAGTACTTC
TRBJ2-5 - - TRBV28 CASSWDYAQGTETQYF TGTGCCAGCAGTTGGGATTACGCACAGGGAACGGAGACCCAGTACTTC
TRBJ2-5 few TRBD2 TRBV7-2 CASSKGLAGGFQETQYF TGTGCCAGCAGCAAAGGGCTAGCGGGAGGATTCCAAGAGACCCAGTACTTC
TRBJ2-1 few TRBD2 TRBV7-9 CASSTLRASGVSYNEQFF TGTGCCAGCAGCACATTACGGGCTAGCGGGGTCTCCTACAATGAGCAGTTCTTC
TRBJ2-1 - - TRBV7-3 CASSLTFGTAYNEQFF TGTGCCAGCAGCTTAACGTTCGGGACGGCGTACAATGAGCAGTTCTTC
TRBJ1-1 - TRBD1 TRBV11-2 CASSHRQGGATEAFF TGTGCCAGCAGCCACCGACAGGGGGGGGCCACTGAAGCTTTCTTT
TRBJ2-1 - TRBD2 TRBV7-3 CASSAGLAGYNEQFF TGTGCCAGCAGCGCCGGACTAGCGGGTTACAATGAGCAGTTCTTC
TRBJ2-1 few TRBD2 TRBV9 CASSAPREGQFF TGTGCCAGCAGCGCCCCCAGGGAGGGACAGTTCTTC
TRBJ2-7 - - TRBV20-1 CSVSQGGYEQYF TGCAGTGTCTCTCAGGGCGGGTACGAGCAGTACTTC
TRBJ1-1 - - TRBV20-1 CSARGRTTYTEAFF TGCAGTGCTAGAGGGAGGACGACTTACACTGAAGCTTTCTTT
TRBJ2-7 - - TRBV10-3 CAISLDLTYEQYF TGTGCCATCAGTCTGGACCTTACCTACGAGCAGTACTTC
TRBJ2-5 - TRBD1 TRBV6-1 CASSAQGVETQYF TGTGCCAGCAGTGCGCAGGGGGTGGAGACCCAGTACTTC
TRBJ2-7 few TRBD2 TRBV29-1 CSVRGLAYEQYF TGCAGCGTTCGAGGACTAGCATACGAGCAGTACTTC
TRBJ2-5 many TRBD2 TRBV20-1 CSARDLILAEETQYF TGCAGTGCTAGAGATTTAATCCTAGCGGAAGAGACCCAGTACTTC
TRBJ2-5 many TRBD2 TRBV2 CASSWTSAQETQYF TGTGCCAGCAGTTGGACTAGCGCGCAAGAGACCCAGTACTTC
TRBJ1-3 - - TRBV7-2 CASSSFESSGNTIYF TGTGCCAGCAGCTCATTCGAGTCCTCTGGAAACACCATATATTTT
TRBJ2-1 few TRBD1 TRBV29-1 CSVGSGGNEQFF TGCAGCGTGGGATCAGGGGGCAATGAGCAGTTCTTC
TRBJ1-4 few - TRBV4-3 CASSDKGKTGEKLFF TGCGCCAGCAGTGACAAAGGGAAGACGGGTGAAAAACTGTTTTTT
TRBJ2-2 - - TRBV7-2 CASSFTGPSGELFF TGTGCCAGCAGCTTTACAGGTCCCAGCGGGGAGCTGTTTTTT
TRBJ2-1 - - TRBV6-6 CASEINSYNEQFF TGTGCCAGCGAAATAAACTCCTACAATGAGCAGTTCTTC
TRBJ1-4 - - TRBV27 CASSLSYTTVTNEKLFF TGTGCCAGCAGTTTATCTTATACAACAGTAACTAATGAAAAACTGTTTTTT
TRBJ1-5 few - TRBV7-2 CASSSHGFNQPQHF TGTGCCAGCAGCTCGCATGGGTTCAATCAGCCCCAGCATTTT
TRBJ1-4 few - TRBV7-2 CASSFKARATNEKLFF TGTGCCAGCAGCTTTAAGGCTAGGGCAACTAATGAAAAACTGTTTTTT
TRBJ2-7 - TRBD1 TRBV27 CASSFRGTVQYEQYF TGTGCCAGCAGTTTCCGAGGGACAGTTCAATACGAGCAGTACTTC
TRBJ2-2 few - TRBV12-3/TRBV12-4 CASSLATGPGELFF TGTGCCAGCAGTTTAGCTACTGGCCCCGGGGAGCTGTTTTTT
TRBJ1-1 few - TRBV14 CASSQQGRTEAFF TGTGCCAGCAGCCAACAGGGGCGGACTGAAGCTTTCTTT
TRBJ1-5 - - TRBV19 CASSSAGAGQPQHF TGTGCCAGTAGTTCCGCCGGCGCGGGTCAGCCCCAGCATTTT
TRBJ2-3 once TRBD2 TRBV7-2 CASSLDLAGGTDTQYF TGTGCCAGCAGCTTAGATCTGGCGGGGGGCACAGATACGCAGTATTTT
TRBJ1-4 - - TRBV6-1 CASSEVSVANEKLFF TGTGCCAGCAGTGAAGTAAGCGTAGCTAATGAAAAACTGTTTTTT
TRBJ1-1 many - TRBV2 CATDPRTTEAFF TGTGCCACCGACCCCCGGACCACTGAAGCTTTCTTT
TRBJ2-1 - TRBD1 TRBV7-9 CASSSKGDRAVRNEQFF TGTGCCAGCAGCTCCAAAGGGGACAGGGCGGTTCGCAATGAGCAGTTCTTC
TRBJ1-5 - - TRBV9 CASSVEGADNQPQHF TGTGCCAGCAGCGTAGAAGGGGCAGACAATCAGCCCCAGCATTTT
TRBJ1-1 few - TRBV30 CAWSVRGVIMTEAFF TGTGCCTGGAGTGTACGTGGGGTTATCATGACTGAAGCTTTCTTT
TRBJ2-3 few - TRBV28 CASSSHGIRGDTQYF TGTGCCAGCAGTTCCCATGGGATCCGCGGGGATACGCAGTATTTT
TRBJ2-3 - TRBD2 TRBV18 CASSQRGDSTDTQYF TGTGCCAGCTCCCAACGGGGGGACTCCACAGATACGCAGTATTTT
TRBJ2-1 few - TRBV11-2 CASRGDYWVNEQFF TGTGCCAGCAGGGGAGACTACTGGGTCAATGAGCAGTTCTTC
TRBJ2-5 - - TRBV9 CASSVAAYQETQYF TGTGCCAGCAGCGTAGCCGCATACCAAGAGACCCAGTACTTC
TRBJ1-2 few - TRBV5-1 CASSFDSFRTNYGYTF TGCGCCAGCAGCTTTGACTCTTTTCGGACTAACTATGGCTACACCTTC
TRBJ2-1 - TRBD2 TRBV7-9 CASSPAGTSMNEQFF TGTGCCAGCAGCCCGGCTGGGACTAGCATGAATGAGCAGTTCTTC
TRBJ2-3 - TRBD1 TRBV5-1 CASSTSRGRTDTQYF TGCGCCAGCAGCACGTCGAGGGGGCGGACAGATACGCAGTATTTT
TRBJ1-2 - - TRBV7-9 CASSPVANYGYTF TGTGCCAGCAGCCCGGTGGCAAACTATGGCTACACCTTC
TRBJ1-1 few - TRBV5-1 CASSPEGRKTEAFF TGCGCCAGCAGCCCCGAAGGAAGAAAGACTGAAGCTTTCTTT
TRBJ2-3 few - TRBV5-1 CASSLGQEGTDTQYF TGCGCCAGCAGCTTGGGCCAGGAAGGCACAGATACGCAGTATTTT
TRBJ2-2 few - TRBV20-1 CSARDLGGTGELFF TGCAGTGCTAGAGATCTTGGGGGCACCGGGGAGCTGTTTTTT
TRBJ2-7 - TRBD1 TRBV5-1 CASSPGTGETYEQYF TGCGCCAGCAGCCCCGGGACAGGGGAGACCTACGAGCAGTACTTC
TRBJ1-2 few - TRBV6-2/TRBV6-3 CASSYEALGYTF TGTGCCAGCAGTTACGAGGCCTTGGGCTACACCTTC
TRBJ1-1 few TRBD1 TRBV6-2/TRBV6-3 CASSWDRLNTEAFF TGTGCCAGCAGTTGGGACAGACTGAACACTGAAGCTTTCTTT
TRBJ2-7 - - TRBV7-8 CASSLDFSSGLPNYEQYF TGTGCCAGCAGCTTAGACTTCTCGTCAGGTCTGCCCAACTACGAGCAGTACTTC
TRBJ1-3 few - TRBV10-3 CAIRGGPISGNTIYF TGTGCCATCAGGGGGGGACCGATCTCTGGAAACACCATATATTTT
TRBJ2-5 - - TRBV29-1 CSVIGVKAQYF TGCAGCGTTATAGGGGTGAAGGCCCAGTACTTC
TRBJ2-5 - - TRBV3-1 CASSSFDQETQYF TGTGCCAGCAGCTCGTTCGACCAAGAGACCCAGTACTTC
TRBJ2-5 - - TRBV10-3 CAISESAREETQYF TGTGCCATCAGTGAGTCGGCCAGGGAAGAGACCCAGTACTTC
TRBJ2-7 - - TRBV4-2 CASSQASGSGGYEQYF TGTGCCAGCAGCCAAGCGTCCGGGAGTGGTGGCTACGAGCAGTACTTC